One and the same sample provided the 13 T cell receptor beta chains below, sequenced in a study of CD8 T cells in ankylosing spondylitis. No antigen has been identified for these receptors. Each CDR3 protein gets one entry after TCRdb re-called the 5' RACE reads with MiXCR. The sample records roughly 700,000 distinct CDR3 sequences, under 20% being singletons. Regarding the study as a whole: Seemingly distinctive of ankylosing spondylitis blood was a TCR beta motif formed by eight highly homologous variants.

Material for sequencing was blood, either unsorted or a sorted T cell fraction (not recorded which). Receptors were obtained from a male donor with ankylosing spondylitis.

The J gene is TRBJ1-1, the V gene TRBV11-2; possibly TRBD1 for D (5 bases). The germline V gene encodes CDR1 SGHAT and CDR2 FQNNGV. The CDR3 spans 15 residues. Trimming removed 7 bases at V and 5 bases at J, with 20 bases between. The CDR3 DNA is TGTGCCAGCACCCCCAGGTTCCAGGGAGAAACTGAAGCTTTCTTT. Its translation: CASTPRFQGETEAFF.

The gene calls are TRBV20-1 and TRBJ1-1, with 8 positions matching TRBD1. The CDR3 consists of 14 residues. Germline values: CDR1 DFQATT, CDR2 SNEGSKA (reference sequence). J gave up 0 bases and V 5 bases, and 5 bases lay outside the gene matches. This chain's CDR3 is CSAPTGALNTEAFF. As DNA, the CDR3 is TGCAGTGCTCCGACAGGGGCCTTGAACACTGAAGCTTTCTTT.

Note on this clonotype: A much larger clone lies one base from this, so it may be a read error. The gene calls are TRBV3-1 and TRBJ2-1; D unclear. This CDR3 contains 12 residues. Between the trimmed V and J ends, which lost 3 bases and 13 bases, there was a span of 13 bases. CDR1 and CDR2 (germline): LGHDT, YNNKEL (reference sequence). The CDR3 DNA follows: TGTGCCAGCAGCCATGGGGTGGGCTCACAGTTCTTC. It translates to CASSHGVGSQFF.

This clonotype has just a few counts. This chain connects TRBV20-1 to TRBJ1-6; 10 nucleotides line up with TRBD1. The CDR3 is made up of 16 amino acids. Germline lookup yields CDR1 DFQATT and CDR2 SNEGSKA (reference sequence). Unmatched junction bases numbered 9, after V lost 3 bases and J lost 7 bases. The CDR3 is CSARPGQGMGNSPLHF. CDR3 in DNA: TGCAGTGCTAGGCCGGGACAGGGGATGGGGAATTCACCCCTCCACTTT.

This clonotype was counted between two and nine times. Germline is not matched at one junction end, which may reflect a read error. V is TRBV24-1 and J is TRBJ2-6, with D maybe TRBD1 (6 bases). The CDR3 has 13 amino acids. Germline lookup yields CDR1 KGHDR and CDR2 SFDVKD. This CDR3 is CAARGSGANVLTF. CDR3 in DNA: TGTGCCGCCAGGGGCTCTGGGGCCAACGTCCTGACTTTC.

J is TRBJ2-7 and V is TRBV7-8, with TRBD1 identical over 7 bases. This CDR3 spans 16 amino acids. The V gene end was trimmed by 5 bases and the J gene end by 0 bases; junction bases not matched to a gene: 10. The germline V gene has CDR1 SGHVS and CDR2 FQNEAQ. The CDR3 reads CASSPDPGQHSYEQYF. As DNA, the CDR3 is TGTGCCAGCAGCCCAGATCCGGGACAGCACTCCTACGAGCAGTACTTC.

The chain recombines TRBV12-3 or TRBV12-4 with TRBJ2-2; D unclear. The V end was cut by 4 bases, the J end by 3 bases, with 15 bases between. This CDR3 comprises 16 residues. CDR3 DNA sequence: TGTGCCAGCAGTTCTTTGACACCTGCTGACACCGGGGAGCTGTTTTTT. This gives the protein CASSSLTPADTGELFF.

This clonotype has a handful of counts. The CDR3 nucleotides read TGTGCCAGCAGCCTACTAGCGGGGATTCCCGGGGAGCTGTTTTTT. Translated, it gives CASSLLAGIPGELFF. The V call is TRBV14, the J call TRBJ2-2; 10 bases align to TRBD2. Trimming took 4 bases from V and 6 from J; bases not matched to a gene: 5. There are 15 residues in the CDR3. Germline CDR1 reads SGHDN; CDR2 reads FVKESK.

The V and J genes are TRBV5-6 and TRBJ2-1; 8 bases map to TRBD1. Trimming cost V 3 bases and J 0 bases; bases outside gene matches: 2. The germline V gene has CDR1 SGHDT and CDR2 YYEEEE. This CDR3 has 15 residues. The DNA for the CDR3 is TGTGCCAGCAGCTCGGGACAGGTCTCCTACAATGAGCAGTTCTTC. Its translation is CASSSGQVSYNEQFF.

This clonotype showed up just a few times. The chain links TRBV12-3 or TRBV12-4 to TRBJ1-4; D is unclear. V lost 6 bases to trimming and J lost 5 bases, with 13 bases between them. This CDR3 has 14 amino acids. The CDR3 DNA follows: TGTGCCAGCAGCTGGGAAGGGCTCAATGAAAAACTGTTTTTT. Protein product: CASSWEGLNEKLFF.

This clonotype was detected a few times. The chain joins TRBV20-1 to TRBJ2-3; D is unclear. The CDR3 spans 13 residues. V was clipped by 6 bases and J by 2 bases, with 12 bases between them. Germline values: CDR1 DFQATT, CDR2 SNEGSKA (reference sequence). CDR3 amino acids: CSAGSPVTDTQYF. CDR3 coding DNA: TGCAGTGCGGGGTCCCCAGTCACAGATACGCAGTATTTT.

V and J are TRBV29-1 and TRBJ2-3, with a weak D call TRBD1 (5 bases). Germline CDR1 reads SQVTM; CDR2 reads ANQGSEA. Trimming shortened V by 5 bases and J by 9 bases, and 18 bases separated the two germline ends. This CDR3 has 13 residues. CDR3 loop: CSVLTSGPGTQYF. DNA of the CDR3: TGCAGCGTTCTGACATCAGGGCCTGGGACGCAGTATTTT.

A few counts support this clonotype. V is TRBV12-3 or TRBV12-4 and J is TRBJ1-1, with 7 nucleotides matching TRBD1. CDR3 length: 15 residues. V was clipped by 4 bases and J by 4 bases; unmatched bases: 9. The CDR3: CASSYPRQGLTEAFF. CDR3 coding DNA: TGTGCCAGCAGTTACCCCCGACAGGGCCTCACTGAAGCTTTCTTT.